These 32 T cell receptor beta chains came from one sample sequenced in a study of T cells in localized non-small cell lung cancer. TCRdb's table, derived via immunoSEQ multiplex PCR, lists solely in-frame clones and lacks some. Altogether some 82,000 clones are present, over 70% being singletons, with the ten largest covering 15% to 20%. The starting material was PBMCs, obtained before any cancer treatment. Every receptor here comes from a man aged 35-69 years with stage II squamous cell lung carcinoma.

This clone showed up just a few times. The chain couples TRBV7-9 to TRBJ2-4; D may be TRBD1 or TRBD2 (5 bases each). Germline-derived CDR1 and CDR2 are SEHNR and FQNEAQ (reference sequence). Trimming left V 1 base short and J 8 bases short, with 9 bases between. This CDR3 has 13 residues. The CDR3 DNA is TGTGCCAGCAGCTTAGGAGGGGTTTACATTCAGTACTTC. This translates into CASSLGGVYIQYF.

This chain connects TRBV15 to TRBJ1-2; a possible D gene is TRBD1 (5 bases). CDR3 length: 14 amino acids. Trimming took 0 bases from V and 3 from J, leaving 8 bases between them. The germline gives CDR1 LNHNV, CDR2 YYDKDF (reference sequence). The CDR3 DNA reads as TGTGCCACCAGCAGAGAAGTGACAGACTATGGCTACACCTTC. Translating gives CATSREVTDYGYTF. The variable domain in full, completed from reference TRBV15 and TRBJ1-2, reads DAMVIQNPRYQVTQFGKPVTLSCSQTLNHNVMYWYQQKSSQAPKLLFHYYDKDFNNEADTPDNFQSRRPNTSFCFLDIRSPGLGDTAMYLCATSREVTDYGYTFGSGTRLTVV.

This clone has just a few counts. V usage is TRBV4-1 and J usage is TRBJ2-5, with 8 nucleotides matching TRBD2. Trimming removed 2 bases from V and 2 bases from J; junction bases left unmatched: 4. The CDR3 has 15 amino acids. Germline loops: CDR1 MGHRA, CDR2 YSYEKL. As DNA, the CDR3 is TGCGCCAGCAGCCAAACTGGACTAGCACAAGAGACCCAGTACTTC. Protein: CASSQTGLAQETQYF.

The chain couples TRBV19 to TRBJ1-3; D possibly corresponds to TRBD1 (6 bases). The CDR3 is made up of 15 amino acids. Trimming pared 7 bases from V and 4 bases from J, leaving 17 bases between. CDR1 LNHDA and CDR2 SQIVND come from the germline V gene (reference sequence). The CDR3 nucleotides read TGTGCCAGTACCATCGGGGGGGGCGAAGGAAACACCATATATTTT. Protein sequence: CASTIGGGEGNTIYF.

The chain has TRBV4-1 and TRBJ2-3; 8 bases fit TRBD2. Germline V gene lookup returns CDR1 MGHRA and CDR2 YSYEKL. Unmatched junction bases numbered 9, after V lost 4 bases and J lost 6 bases. This CDR3 comprises 15 residues. The CDR3 loop is CASSRSGRGEDTQYF. CDR3 DNA: TGCGCCAGCAGCCGGAGCGGGAGAGGGGAGGATACGCAGTATTTT.

This chain links TRBV6-5 with TRBJ2-1; 7 nucleotides align to TRBD1. The CDR3 runs 15 residues. Germline assignment: CDR1 MNHEY and CDR2 SVGAGI. The V gene end was trimmed by 2 bases and the J gene end by 8 bases; junction bases not matched to a gene: 9. The DNA of the CDR3 is TGTGCCAGCAGTTACGACAGGGTCCGGATCGATGAGCAGTTCTTC. Protein product: CASSYDRVRIDEQFF.

The chain couples TRBV2 to TRBJ2-3, with 7 positions matching TRBD1. Germline assignment: CDR1 SNHLY and CDR2 FYNNEI. V gave up 6 bases and J gave up 0 bases; unmatched junction bases: 9. The CDR3 totals 16 residues. The CDR3 DNA follows: TGTGCCAGCAGGGACAGGAGTCGGAGCAGCACAGATACGCAGTATTTT. Its translation is CASRDRSRSSTDTQYF.

The chain couples TRBV11-3 to TRBJ2-7; D may correspond to TRBD1 or TRBD2 (5 bases each). The V gene's germline CDR1 is SGHNT and CDR2 YENEEA. Deletions cut 6 bases from V and 5 bases from J, with 14 bases between. The CDR3 totals 13 residues. The CDR3 DNA sequence: TGTGCCAGCAGTGGGGGTGGCTGGCACGAGCAGTACTTC. This gives the protein CASSGGGWHEQYF.

The chain is built from TRBV14 and TRBJ2-7; 9 bases are a match to TRBD1. J was trimmed by 4 bases and V by 6 bases; bases with no gene match: 7. Germline CDR1 and CDR2: SGHDN and FVKESK. The CDR3 loop spans 14 amino acids. The CDR3 reads CASRTTGGVYEQYF. The CDR3 DNA reads as TGTGCCAGCAGGACAACAGGGGGCGTTTACGAGCAGTACTTC.

The genes are TRBV4-1 and TRBJ1-4; D unresolved. The CDR3 contains 13 residues. Germline CDR1 is MGHRA and CDR2 is YSYEKL. The V gene lost 1 base and the J gene lost 8 bases, with 8 bases spanning the gap. For the CDR3, the DNA is TGCGCCAGCAGCCAAGTGTTTGGCGAAAAACTGTTTTTT. This translates into CASSQVFGEKLFF.

DNA for the CDR3: TGTGCCAGCATTCAGGGGCTGTACACTGAAGCTTTCTTT. Protein sequence: CASIQGLYTEAFF. The chain carries TRBV28 and TRBJ1-1, with D tentatively TRBD1 (6 bases). Germline CDR1 reads MDHEN; CDR2 reads SYDVKM. The CDR3 extends over 13 amino acids. V gave up 7 bases and J gave up 3 bases, with 12 bases separating them.

This clone has only a few counts. The genes are TRBV11-2 and TRBJ2-2; 7 bases fit TRBD1. This CDR3 region has 16 residues. Per the germline V gene, CDR1 is SGHAT and CDR2 is FQNNGV. Unmatched junction bases numbered 8, after V lost 3 bases and J lost 4 bases. The chain's CDR3 is CASSFRQGRGTGELFF. CDR3 sequence (DNA): TGTGCCAGCAGCTTCCGACAGGGTCGGGGCACCGGGGAGCTGTTTTTT.

The chain joins TRBV5-1 to TRBJ2-1, with 11 bases fitting TRBD1. CDR3 length: 15 residues. J gave up 8 bases and V 4 bases, and 8 bases lay outside the gene matches. The germline CDR1 and CDR2 sequences are SGHRS and YFSETQ. The CDR3 protein is CASSRRGQGGDEQFF. The CDR3 bases are TGCGCCAGCAGCCGAAGGGGACAGGGGGGCGATGAGCAGTTCTTC.

This sequence joins TRBV5-4 and TRBJ1-3, with D unresolved. V was trimmed by 0 bases and J by 2 bases, leaving 6 bases between them. Germline V lookup: CDR1 SGHNT, CDR2 YYREEE (reference sequence). The CDR3 runs 14 residues. Here the CDR3 reads CASSLDRAGNTIYF. The DNA of the CDR3 is TGTGCCAGCAGCTTGGATAGGGCTGGAAACACCATATATTTT.

The chain's CDR3 is CASSDRGRANTEAFF. In DNA form, the CDR3 reads TGTGCCAGTAGTGACCGAGGCAGAGCTAACACTGAAGCTTTCTTT. V gene TRBV19 combines with J gene TRBJ1-1, with D hard to call. The V gene lost 5 bases and the J gene lost 2 bases, with 15 bases spanning the gap. There are 15 residues in the CDR3. Germline-derived CDR1 and CDR2 are LNHDA and SQIVND (reference sequence).

The gene calls are TRBV6-5 and TRBJ2-7, with 8 nucleotides matching TRBD1. This CDR3 is built from 15 residues. CDR1 and CDR2 from the germline V gene are MNHEY and SVGAGI. The V and J ends lost 6 bases and 6 bases, in that order; junction bases with no gene match: 13. The DNA for the CDR3 is TGTGCCAGCAGGGGATCGACAGGGGTAAAGGGCGAGCAGTACTTC. Its protein product is CASRGSTGVKGEQYF.

The V and J genes are TRBV7-9 and TRBJ2-2; D gene uncertain. The CDR3 spans 15 residues. V was trimmed by 2 bases and J by 0 bases, leaving 7 bases between them. Germline V CDR1 and CDR2: SEHNR, FQNEAQ (reference sequence). Written as DNA, the CDR3 is TGTGCCAGCAGCTTAAGATCCGCGAACACCGGGGAGCTGTTTTTT. Protein sequence: CASSLRSANTGELFF. Filled out from reference TRBV7-9 and TRBJ2-2, the complete variable domain reads DTGVSQNPRHKITKRGQNVTFRCDPISEHNRLYWYRQTLGQGPEFLTYFQNEAQLEKSRLLSDRFSAERPKGSFSTLEIQRTEQGDSAMYLCASSLRSANTGELFFGEGSRLTVL.

The CDR3 loop reads CASSSRTGGIQETQYF. Here the CDR3 DNA reads TGCGCCAGCAGCTCACGGACAGGGGGGATCCAAGAGACCCAGTACTTC. The chain links TRBV5-1 to TRBJ2-5; 10 bases match TRBD1. V lost 3 bases to trimming and J lost 1 base; unmatched junction nucleotides: 6. Germline assignment: CDR1 SGHRS and CDR2 YFSETQ. The CDR3 loop spans 16 amino acids.

The chain uses TRBV5-1 and TRBJ1-1; TRBD1 is a possible D gene (5 bases). CDR3 size: 14 residues. CDR1 and CDR2 from the germline V gene are SGHRS and YFSETQ. Trimming pared 0 bases from V and 4 bases from J, leaving 10 bases between. CDR3 sequence reads: CASSLVVGGTEAFF. The CDR3 nucleotides read TGCGCCAGCAGCTTGGTGGTGGGGGGCACTGAAGCTTTCTTT.

This rearrangement joins TRBV7-8 to TRBJ2-5, with 8 bases lining up with TRBD1. With the DNA end fitting TRBJ2-7 better, the J assignment may be wrong. The CDR3 is 15 residues long. In germline, CDR1 is SGHVS, CDR2 FQNEAQ. The CDR3 sequence: CASSPTPGQDYEQYF. The CDR3 DNA is TGTGCCAGCAGCCCCACTCCGGGACAGGACTACGAGCAGTACTTC.

The chain joins TRBV11-2 to TRBJ2-7, with D possibly being TRBD1 (6 bases). The V gene lost 5 bases and the J gene lost 6 bases, with 17 bases spanning the gap. The CDR3 is 14 amino acids. Germline V lookup: CDR1 SGHAT, CDR2 FQNNGV. The CDR3, as DNA: TGTGCCAGCAGCCTCAGACAGGCCCCCTCCGAGCAGTACTTC. Its protein product is CASSLRQAPSEQYF.

The CDR3 DNA follows: TGTGCCTGGAGTCGAGGGGGCACAGATACGCAGTATTTT. Translating gives CAWSRGGTDTQYF. This chain joins TRBV30 and TRBJ2-3; D may match TRBD1 or TRBD2 (5 bases each). V was pared by 2 bases and J by 1 base, with 7 bases between. This CDR3 has 13 amino acids. From germline, CDR1 is GTSNPN and CDR2 SVGIG (reference sequence).

The table lists this clone with a count of one. This rearrangement joins TRBV4-1 to TRBJ2-7; D is ambiguous. CDR3 length equals 16 residues. V was shortened by 1 base and J by 4 bases, with 17 bases between the two germline ends. Germline loops: CDR1 MGHRA, CDR2 YSYEKL. The CDR3 region is CASSQGPGSGVYEQYF. CDR3 nucleotides: TGCGCCAGCAGCCAAGGCCCAGGTAGTGGCGTATACGAGCAGTACTTC.

The chain couples TRBV4-1 to TRBJ2-1; D uncertain. CDR1 is MGHRA, CDR2 YSYEKL, per germline. This CDR3 has 17 residues. The germline V and J ends were trimmed by 0 bases and 7 bases, with 19 bases remaining between them. The CDR3 DNA is TGCGCCAGCAGCCAAGAAGGTGGATTAGCTCTTGGGAATGAGCAGTTCTTC. This gives the protein CASSQEGGLALGNEQFF.

The DNA for the CDR3 is TGTGCCAGCAGTCCGGCGCGCCGCACAGATACGCAGTATTTT. Translated: CASSPARRTDTQYF. The V call is TRBV2, the J call TRBJ2-3; D unclear. V shed 5 bases and J shed 1 base, with 10 bases lying between them. The CDR3 is 14 residues long. CDR1 is SNHLY, CDR2 FYNNEI, per germline.

The chain has TRBV9 and TRBJ2-7; the match to TRBD1 covers 8 bases. Losses at the gene ends were 0 bases for V and 4 bases for J; bases not matched to a gene: 6. Per the germline V gene, CDR1 is SGDLS and CDR2 is YYNGEE. This CDR3 region has 15 residues. CDR3 sequence: CASSVGTGGMYEQYF. The CDR3 DNA reads as TGTGCCAGCAGCGTAGGTACAGGGGGTATGTACGAGCAGTACTTC. Combining the CDR3 with reference TRBV9 and TRBJ2-7 gives the whole variable domain DSGVTQTPKHLITATGQRVTLRCSPRSGDLSVYWYQQSLDQGLQFLIQYYNGEERAKGNILERFSAQQFPDLHSELNLSSLELGDSALYFCASSVGTGGMYEQYFGPGTRLTVT.

The rearrangement joins TRBV4-2 to TRBJ2-4; D is possibly TRBD2 (6 bases). This CDR3 has 17 residues. Germline CDR1 is LGHNA and CDR2 is YNFKEQ. V shed 0 bases and J shed 0 bases, with 12 bases lying between them. CDR3 amino acids: CASSQDWAGSAKNIQYF. The DNA for the CDR3 is TGTGCCAGCAGCCAAGATTGGGCGGGATCAGCCAAAAACATTCAGTACTTC.

This clone occurred once. V is TRBV9 and J is TRBJ2-5; TRBD1 matches 9 bases. The V gene's germline CDR1 is SGDLS and CDR2 YYNGEE. The V and J ends lost 5 bases and 1 base, in that order; junction bases with no gene match: 0. CDR3 length: 13 amino acids. The CDR3 region is CASRGQGQETQYF. In DNA form, the CDR3 reads TGTGCCAGCAGGGGACAGGGCCAAGAGACCCAGTACTTC.

V gene TRBV5-4 combines with J gene TRBJ2-2; no firm D call. The germline V and J ends were trimmed by 4 bases and 4 bases, with 8 bases remaining between them. This CDR3 has 13 amino acids. Germline CDR1 reads SGHNT; CDR2 reads YYREEE (reference sequence). CDR3 nucleotides: TGTGCCAGCAGCCCCAAGCCCACCGGGGAGCTGTTTTTT. It encodes CASSPKPTGELFF.

As DNA, the CDR3 is TGTGCCAGCAGCCTCGGACGACCGGGACAAGGAGAGACCCAGTACTTC. Translated, it gives CASSLGRPGQGETQYF. V usage is TRBV7-9 and J usage is TRBJ2-5; maybe TRBD1 (6 bases). Germline lookup yields CDR1 SEHNR and CDR2 FQNEAQ (reference sequence). This CDR3 spans 16 amino acids. Trimming removed 5 bases from V and 4 bases from J, with 20 bases in between.

The chain combines TRBV5-5 with TRBJ1-2; D possibly corresponds to TRBD1 (5 bases). V lost 0 bases and J 7 bases, leaving 19 bases between the germline ends. The CDR3 loop spans 16 amino acids. Germline V gene sequence: CDR1 SGHKS, CDR2 YYEKEE (reference sequence). CDR3 protein: CASSLAGQGGGAGYTF. The DNA of the CDR3 is TGTGCCAGCAGCTTGGCCGGGCAGGGAGGAGGTGCTGGCTACACCTTC. The whole variable domain, remainder taken from reference TRBV5-5 and TRBJ1-2, is DAGVTQSPTHLIKTRGQQVTLRCSPISGHKSVSWYQQVLGQGPQFIFQYYEKEERGRGNFPDRFSARQFPNYSSELNVNALLLGDSALYLCASSLAGQGGGAGYTFGSGTRLTVV.

This sequence joins TRBV6-5 and TRBJ2-7, with a tentative D call TRBD1 (5 bases). Germline lookup yields CDR1 MNHEY and CDR2 SVGAGI. Trimming removed 8 bases at V and 0 bases at J, with 11 bases between. The CDR3 extends over 13 amino acids. Written as DNA, the CDR3 is TGTGCCAGCCGTGGGGCAGGCTCCTACGAGCAGTACTTC. Amino acids: CASRGAGSYEQYF.